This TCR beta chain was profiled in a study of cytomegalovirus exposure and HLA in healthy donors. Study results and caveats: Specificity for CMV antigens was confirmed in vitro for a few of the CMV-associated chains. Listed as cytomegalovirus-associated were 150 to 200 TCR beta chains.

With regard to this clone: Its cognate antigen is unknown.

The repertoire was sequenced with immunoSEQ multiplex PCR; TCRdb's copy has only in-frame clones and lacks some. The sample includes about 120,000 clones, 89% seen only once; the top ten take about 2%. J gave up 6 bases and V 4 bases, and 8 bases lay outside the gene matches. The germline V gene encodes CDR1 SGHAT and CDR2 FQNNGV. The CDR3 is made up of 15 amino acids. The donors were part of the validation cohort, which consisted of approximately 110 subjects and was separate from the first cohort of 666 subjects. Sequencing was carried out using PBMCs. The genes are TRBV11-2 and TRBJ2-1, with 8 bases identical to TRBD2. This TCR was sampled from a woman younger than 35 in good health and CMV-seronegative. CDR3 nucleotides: TGTGCCAGCAGCTCCGTAGCGGGGAACTCCAATGAGCAGTTCTTC. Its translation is CASSSVAGNSNEQFF.